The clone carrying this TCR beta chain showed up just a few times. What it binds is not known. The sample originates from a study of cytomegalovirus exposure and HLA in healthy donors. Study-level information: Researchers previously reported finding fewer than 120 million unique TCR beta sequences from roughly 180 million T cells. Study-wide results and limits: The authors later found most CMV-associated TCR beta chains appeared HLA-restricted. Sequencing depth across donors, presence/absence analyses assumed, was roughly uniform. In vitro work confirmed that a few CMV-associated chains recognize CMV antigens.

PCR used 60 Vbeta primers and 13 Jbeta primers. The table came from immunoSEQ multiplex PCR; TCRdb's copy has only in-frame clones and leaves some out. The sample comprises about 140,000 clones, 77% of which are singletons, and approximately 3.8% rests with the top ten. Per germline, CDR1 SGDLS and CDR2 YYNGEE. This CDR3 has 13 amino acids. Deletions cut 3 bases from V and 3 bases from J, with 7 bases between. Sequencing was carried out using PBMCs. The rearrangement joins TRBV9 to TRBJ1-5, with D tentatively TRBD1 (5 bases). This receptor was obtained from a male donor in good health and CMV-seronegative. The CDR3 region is CASSGQYNQPQHF. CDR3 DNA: TGTGCCAGCAGCGGACAGTACAATCAGCCCCAGCATTTT.